The T cell receptor (beta chain) under discussion was sequenced for a study of CD8+ T cells in alopecia areata (dated by TCRdb to 2016 to 2019). Concerning the study at large: Treated patients were enrolled in an open-label pilot trial of oral tofacitinib at 5 to 10 mg twice daily for moderate-to-severe alopecia areata. Patients stayed on tofacitinib for 6 to 18 months and then had 6 months of follow-up off drug so that delayed response and recurrence could be assessed. Amplification of TCRbeta CDR3 regions was done by immunoSEQ multiplex PCR using 35 Vbeta forward primers and 13 Jbeta reverse primers. Clonality in the scalp was compared among normal scalp (n=4), patchy alopecia areata scalp (n=8), and alopecia totalis/universalis scalp (n=8). Patients on tofacitinib were biopsied at baseline and after 4 and 24 weeks of treatment, and several of the patients also had a later scalp biopsy. In humans, TCRbeta sequencing was performed on scalp tissue and on sorted CD4+ and CD8+ peripheral blood T cells from healthy controls and from patients with patchy or totalis/universalis alopecia areata. In both human patients and the C3H/HeJ mouse model, the study applied high-throughput TCRbeta sequencing to look at T cell clonal expansion in alopecia areata. RNA was extracted with the PAXgene miRNA kit for fixed scalp, the miRNeasy kit for PBMCs, and the RNeasy kit for mouse skin.

This clone has only a few counts. Its antigen is currently not known. One base away there is no much larger clone; base qualities are not given. Trimming accounts for 6 bases at V and 8 bases at J, while the number of junction bases matched to no gene is 6. There are 12 amino acids in the CDR3, from cysteine to phenylalanine inclusive. Just CDR3 DNA is preserved here, 36 bases in frame from base 1. CDR1 and CDR2, per the germline V gene, are SQVTM and ANQGSEA. The investigation overall reported the following: Compared with normal scalp, lesional scalp, particularly in alopecia totalis/universalis, had higher clonality and more expanded CD8+ clones, which suggests antigenic drive. Shared TCR sequences between patients were less evident than in mice, which may be partly attributable to HLA diversity in the patient population. Unlike mouse skin, where gammadelta T cells dominate, normal human skin contains resident alphabeta T cells that get sequenced too, which complicates analysis of the scalp TCR repertoire.

The time point label on this specimen signifies: baseline before oral tofacitinib. From alopecia areata patients, peripheral blood was collected along with lesional scalp punch biopsies. PBMCs were isolated by density centrifugation and stained for CD3, CD4 and CD8, after which CD4+ and CD8+ T cells were sorted on a FACSAria. The library relied on the immunoSEQ multiplex PCR assay. For TCR sequencing, RNA was extracted from every sample and reverse transcribed into cDNA to serve as template. SuperScript III was used for first-strand cDNA synthesis, primed with a 2:1 mix of oligo-dT and random hexamers. A synthetic immune receptor repertoire was used to gauge amplification bias, and whatever bias remained was removed computationally. Concerning the study's data processing: After raw reads were preprocessed to remove errors, the CDR3 was defined following IMGT conventions as running from the conserved cysteine to phenylalanine. To get clonality, Shannon entropy was normalized by log2 of the number of productive unique TCRs and the result was subtracted from 1. Whether each scalp clone was CD4 or CD8 was inferred by checking scalp TCRbeta sequences against the CD4 and CD8 repertoires from sorted blood. Entries here come from immuneACCESS through TCRdb and include only in-frame sequences with V and J called. Some clones fail to appear in such tables; in the studies checked, an unresolved V gene covers under half of the shortfall, and the cause of the remainder is unknown. That table is the source of V, J and clone size, and D and trimming were worked out from the DNA. This sample is represented by over 200,000 clones; around 62% of them were singletons. The ten biggest clones cover approximately 0.5% of the sample.

This TCR was sampled from a human donor with alopecia areata. The source was CD4+ T cells sorted from blood, collected at week 0. The sequence is built from TRBV29-1 and TRBJ2-1, with TRBD1 identical over 8 junction bases. Here the CDR3 is given as CSVLGQAYEQFF. The bases read TGCAGCGTCTTGGGACAGGCCTATGAGCAGTTCTTC.